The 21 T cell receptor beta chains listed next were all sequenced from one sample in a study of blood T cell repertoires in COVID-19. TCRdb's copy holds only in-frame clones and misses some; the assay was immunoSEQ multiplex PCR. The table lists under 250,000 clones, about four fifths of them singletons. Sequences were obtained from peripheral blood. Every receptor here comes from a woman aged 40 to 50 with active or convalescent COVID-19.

CDR3 region: CASSSGVGHRGTEAFF. CDR3 sequence (DNA): TGTGCCAGCAGCTCTGGGGTGGGACACAGGGGCACTGAAGCTTTCTTT. The rearrangement links TRBV7-3 to TRBJ1-1, with 7 bases identical to TRBD1. Germline V gene lookup returns CDR1 SGHTA and CDR2 FQGTGA. V was pared by 4 bases and J by 4 bases, with 12 bases of the junction left unmatched. The CDR3 totals 16 residues.

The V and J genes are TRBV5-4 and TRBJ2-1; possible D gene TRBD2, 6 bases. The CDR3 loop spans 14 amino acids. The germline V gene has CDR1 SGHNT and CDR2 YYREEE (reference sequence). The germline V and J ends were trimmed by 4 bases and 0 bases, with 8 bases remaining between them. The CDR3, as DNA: TGTGCCAGCAGCCCGCGGGACTCCTACAATGAGCAGTTCTTC. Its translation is CASSPRDSYNEQFF. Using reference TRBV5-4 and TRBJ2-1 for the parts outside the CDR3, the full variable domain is ETGVTQSPTHLIKTRGQQVTLRCSSQSGHNTVSWYQQALGQGPQFIFQYYREEENGRGNFPPRFSGLQFPNYSSELNVNALELDDSALYLCASSPRDSYNEQFFGPGTRLTVL.

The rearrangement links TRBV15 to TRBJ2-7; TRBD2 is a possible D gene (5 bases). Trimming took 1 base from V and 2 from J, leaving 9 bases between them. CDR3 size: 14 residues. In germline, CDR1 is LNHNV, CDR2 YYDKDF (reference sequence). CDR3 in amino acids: CATSRGRGTYEQYF. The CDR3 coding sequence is TGTGCCACCAGCAGAGGTCGGGGAACCTACGAGCAGTACTTC. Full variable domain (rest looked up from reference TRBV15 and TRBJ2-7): DAMVIQNPRYQVTQFGKPVTLSCSQTLNHNVMYWYQQKSSQAPKLLFHYYDKDFNNEADTPDNFQSRRPNTSFCFLDIRSPGLGDTAMYLCATSRGRGTYEQYFGPGTRLTVT.

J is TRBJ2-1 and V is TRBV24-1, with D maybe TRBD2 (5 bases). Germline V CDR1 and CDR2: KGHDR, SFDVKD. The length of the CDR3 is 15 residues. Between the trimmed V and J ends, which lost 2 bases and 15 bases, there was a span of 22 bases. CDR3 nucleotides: TGTGCCACCAGTGATTCCGGAGGACTCCCGAGGCATTGGTTCTTC. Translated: CATSDSGGLPRHWFF.

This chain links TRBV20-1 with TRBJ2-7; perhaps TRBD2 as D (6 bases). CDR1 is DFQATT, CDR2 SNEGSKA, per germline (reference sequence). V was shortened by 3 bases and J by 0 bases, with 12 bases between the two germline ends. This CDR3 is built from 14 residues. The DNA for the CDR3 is TGCAGTGCTAGTCGCGGGGCCAGCTCCTACGAGCAGTACTTC. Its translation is CSASRGASSYEQYF.

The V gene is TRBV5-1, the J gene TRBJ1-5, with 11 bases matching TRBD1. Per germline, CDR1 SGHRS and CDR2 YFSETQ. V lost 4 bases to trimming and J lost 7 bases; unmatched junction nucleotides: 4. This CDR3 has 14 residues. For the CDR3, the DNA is TGCGCCAGCAGCGTCGGGACAGGGGGGCAGCCCCAGCATTTT. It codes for CASSVGTGGQPQHF.

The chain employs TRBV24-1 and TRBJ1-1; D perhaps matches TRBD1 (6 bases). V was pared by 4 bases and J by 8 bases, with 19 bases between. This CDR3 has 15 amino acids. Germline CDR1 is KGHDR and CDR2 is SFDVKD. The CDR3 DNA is TGTGCCACCAGTGAAAAGACAGGTAGACCCGAAGAAGCTTTCTTT. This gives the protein CATSEKTGRPEEAFF.

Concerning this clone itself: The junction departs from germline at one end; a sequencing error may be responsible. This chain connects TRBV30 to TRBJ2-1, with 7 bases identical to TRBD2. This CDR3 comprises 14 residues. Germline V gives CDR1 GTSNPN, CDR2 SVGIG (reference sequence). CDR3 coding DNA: TGTGCCGGGAGGGTCCGGGGGGTTTGGGTCGAGCAGTTCTTC. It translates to CAGRVRGVWVEQFF.

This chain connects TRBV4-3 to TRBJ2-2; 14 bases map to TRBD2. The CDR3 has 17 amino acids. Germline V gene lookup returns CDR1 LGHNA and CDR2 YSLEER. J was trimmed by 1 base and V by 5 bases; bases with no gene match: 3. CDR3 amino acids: CASSWGTSGGNTGELFF. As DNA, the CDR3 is TGCGCCAGCAGCTGGGGGACTAGCGGGGGGAACACCGGGGAGCTGTTTTTT.

The CDR3 sequence: CASSSSGTDTQYF. CDR3 sequence (DNA): TGCGCCAGCAGCTCTAGCGGCACAGATACGCAGTATTTT. The chain combines TRBV5-1 with TRBJ2-3; tentatively, D is TRBD2 (6 bases). This CDR3 spans 13 amino acids. Germline V gene lookup returns CDR1 SGHRS and CDR2 YFSETQ. Trimming pared 3 bases from V and 1 base from J, leaving 6 bases between.

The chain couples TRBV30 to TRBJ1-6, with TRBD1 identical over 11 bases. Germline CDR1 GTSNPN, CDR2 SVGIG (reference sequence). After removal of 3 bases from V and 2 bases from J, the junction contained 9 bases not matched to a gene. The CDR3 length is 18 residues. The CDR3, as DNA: TGTGCCTGGAGGCACCGGGACAGGGGGAGGCCCTATAATTCACCCCTCCACTTT. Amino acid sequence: CAWRHRDRGRPYNSPLHF.

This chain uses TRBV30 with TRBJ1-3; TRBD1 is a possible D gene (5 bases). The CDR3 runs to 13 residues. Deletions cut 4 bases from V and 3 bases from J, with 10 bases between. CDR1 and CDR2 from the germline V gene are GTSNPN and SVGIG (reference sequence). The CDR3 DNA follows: TGTGCCTGGAAGACCCAGGGTGGAAACACCATATATTTT. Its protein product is CAWKTQGGNTIYF.

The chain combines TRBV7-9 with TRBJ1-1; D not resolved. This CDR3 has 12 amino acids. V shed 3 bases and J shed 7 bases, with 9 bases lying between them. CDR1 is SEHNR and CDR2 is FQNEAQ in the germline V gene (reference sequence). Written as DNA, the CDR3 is TGTGCCAGCAGCTTTGGCCAGGATGAAGCTTTCTTT. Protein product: CASSFGQDEAFF.

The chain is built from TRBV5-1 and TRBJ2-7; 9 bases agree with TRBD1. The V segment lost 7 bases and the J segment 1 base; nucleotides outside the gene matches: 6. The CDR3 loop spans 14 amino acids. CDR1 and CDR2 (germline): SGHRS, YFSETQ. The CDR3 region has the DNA TGCGCCAGCCGAGGACAGGGGCTTTCCTACGAGCAGTACTTC. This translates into CASRGQGLSYEQYF.

CDR3 bases: TGTGCCAGCAGCTTAGGCGGGTGGGACACCGGGGAGCTGTTTTTT. This sequence encodes CASSLGGWDTGELFF. This chain links TRBV7-6 with TRBJ2-2, with a tentative D call TRBD2 (5 bases). Trimming removed 1 base at V and 3 bases at J, with 9 bases between. The CDR3 sequence is 15 residues long. CDR1 and CDR2 from the germline V gene are SGHVS and FNYEAQ.

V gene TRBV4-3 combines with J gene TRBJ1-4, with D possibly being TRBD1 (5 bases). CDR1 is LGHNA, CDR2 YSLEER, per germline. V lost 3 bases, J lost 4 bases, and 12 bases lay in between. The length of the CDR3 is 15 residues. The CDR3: CASSQEGQGNEKLFF. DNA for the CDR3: TGCGCCAGCAGCCAGGAAGGGCAGGGTAATGAAAAACTGTTTTTT.

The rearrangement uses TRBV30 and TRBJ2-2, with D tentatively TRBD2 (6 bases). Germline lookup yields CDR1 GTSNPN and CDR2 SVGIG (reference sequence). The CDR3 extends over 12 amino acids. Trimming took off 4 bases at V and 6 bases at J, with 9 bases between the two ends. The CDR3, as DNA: TGTGCCTGGACCCCGGGGGCCGGGGAGCTGTTTTTT. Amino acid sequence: CAWTPGAGELFF.

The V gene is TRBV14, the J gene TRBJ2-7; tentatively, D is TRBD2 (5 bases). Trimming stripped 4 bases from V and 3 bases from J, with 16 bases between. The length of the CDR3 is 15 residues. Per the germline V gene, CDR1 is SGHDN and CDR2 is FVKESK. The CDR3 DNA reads TGTGCCAGCAGCCCCGGGCCTAGCCGTAGCTACGAGCAGTACTTC. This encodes CASSPGPSRSYEQYF.

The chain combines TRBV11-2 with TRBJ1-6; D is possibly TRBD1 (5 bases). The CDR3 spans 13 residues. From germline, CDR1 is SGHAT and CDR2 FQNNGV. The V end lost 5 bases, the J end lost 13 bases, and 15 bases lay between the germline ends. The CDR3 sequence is CASSPQSDSPLHF. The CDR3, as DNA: TGTGCCAGCAGCCCCCAGTCTGACAGCCCCCTCCACTTT.

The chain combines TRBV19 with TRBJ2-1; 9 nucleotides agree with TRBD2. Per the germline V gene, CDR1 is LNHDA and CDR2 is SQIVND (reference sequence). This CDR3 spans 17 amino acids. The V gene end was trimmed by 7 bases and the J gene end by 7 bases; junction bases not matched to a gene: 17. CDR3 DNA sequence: TGTGCCAGTACCTCCCACCCCCTAGCGGGGCCTGGGAATGAGCAGTTCTTC. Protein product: CASTSHPLAGPGNEQFF.

CDR3 nucleotide sequence: TGTGCCACCCGGGACAGGGGGCCCAACTATGGCTACACCTTC. Its protein is CATRDRGPNYGYTF. The gene calls are TRBV24-1 and TRBJ1-2, with 12 nucleotides matching TRBD1. The CDR3 length is 14 residues. The germline V gene has CDR1 KGHDR and CDR2 SFDVKD. The V gene end was trimmed by 9 bases and the J gene end by 2 bases; junction bases not matched to a gene: 3.